This T cell receptor (beta chain) originates from a study of T-cell reconstitution after alpha-beta-depleted transplantation in children. Regarding the study as a whole: Diversity and T-cell counts at one year after transplant derived mostly from new T cells.

Unique molecular identifiers were used in preparing the TCRbeta library. A single record per CDR3 protein comes from TCRdb applying MiXCR to the PCR reads. In the table there are about 200,000 distinct CDR3 sequences, approximately 15% of which are singletons. V was cut by 5 bases and J by 1 base, with 11 bases left in between. This CDR3 has 14 amino acids. Ten or more counts support this clonotype. What it recognizes is unknown. The sequence derives from a male patient under 10 years old who had a stem cell transplant for acute lymphoblastic leukemia, so the T cells may come from the graft donor. The chain is built from TRBV12-3 or TRBV12-4 and TRBJ2-5; perhaps TRBD2 as D (6 bases). The sequences come from PBMCs, mostly from graft donor cells, collected 360 days after TCRalphabeta/CD19-depleted stem cell transplant. The CDR3 DNA follows: TGTGCCAGCAGTGAAGGGAGGACCCAAGAGACCCAGTACTTC. It specifies CASSEGRTQETQYF.